What follows is one T cell receptor beta chain and its context. This sample is part of a study of blood T cell repertoires in COVID-19. Study at large: Researchers got acute and convalescent COVID-19 samples from the United States, Italy and Spain. Sources were T cells, B-cell-depleted T cells, or PBMCs; the material itself was cDNA or gDNA.

Seattle researchers signed up patients amid active infection and tracked them longitudinally. Germline CDR1 SEHNR, CDR2 FQNEAQ (reference sequence). CDR3 length: 15 amino acids. Trimming removed 4 bases from V and 9 bases from J; junction bases left unmatched: 6. In the original workflow: Amplified reference gene primers provided the basis for estimating nucleated cell counts. The data were produced by immunoSEQ multiplex PCR, yet TCRdb's version contains in-frame clones alone and is incomplete. V and J calls and clone size come straight from that table; D and trimming were deduced from the DNA. Here the sample spans 450,000 or so clones, 80% to 90% being singletons.

Specimen: peripheral blood. The V gene is TRBV7-9, the J gene TRBJ2-1, with 13 nucleotides matching TRBD2. The TCR comes from a man between 18 and 35 years old with COVID-19, enrolled during active disease. The CDR3 loop is CASSSGLAGVTEQFF. The CDR3 bases are TGTGCCAGCAGCTCCGGACTAGCGGGAGTTACTGAGCAGTTCTTC.